This TCR beta chain was documented in a study of blood T cell repertoires in COVID-19 (dated by TCRdb to between 2020 and 2021). About the investigation overall: Samples covering the acute and convalescent phases of COVID-19 were provided by collaborators in the United States, Italy and Spain. Nearly every sample came with metadata listing a de-identified subject ID, COVID-19 status, age in years and sex. Subjects who had been exposed to COVID-19, were actively infected with it, or had recovered from it provided the deeply sampled blood TCRbeta repertoires that made up the dataset. The samples were drawn from the first 160 participants of the ongoing ImmuneRACE study and from over a thousand subjects provided by 6 global collaborators. The repertoires were released in a freely available public database intended as a resource for research on the immune response to SARS-CoV-2. The prospective study material was composed of cDNA or gDNA derived from T cells, B-cell-depleted T cells, or PBMCs. Where available, HLA class I and class II types were obtained from metadata supplied by the sample provider rather than from assay-based typing. Results and caveats for the whole study, not just this receptor: Clinical and demographic metadata were provided uncurated, with the amount varying by source and participant.

The immunoSEQ Assay, a bias-controlled multiplex PCR, was used to amplify TCRbeta CDR3 regions from genomic DNA. In the authors' own workflow: Within the assay, amplification of reference gene primers was used to estimate how many nucleated cells each sample contained. To quantify the absolute abundance of each unique TCRbeta CDR3 rearrangement, sequence reads were collapsed and filtered. For each sample, productive Simpson clonality was calculated by taking the square root of Simpson's diversity index across productive rearrangements. What TCRdb holds here is the immuneACCESS table cut down to in-frame rearrangements. Part of the clones is not present; checked against another copy, under half of the missing clones reflect an unresolved V gene, and the others are unexplained. V, J and clone size derive from that table, while D and trimming were established from the DNA sequence. In this sample the table shows some 150,000 clones, 89% of which occur a single time. Approximately 2.9% of the sample lies in the top ten.

Whole blood was collected in K2EDTA tubes by collaborating institutions according to the institutions' own protocols. For TCRbeta analysis, collaborators shipped samples as frozen whole blood, isolated PBMCs, or DNA extracted from either of those sample types. Only one count was recorded for this clone. Its specific antigen is unknown. One base away there is no much larger clone; base qualities are not given. Trimming takes 4 bases off V and 5 bases off J; junction bases not matched to a gene: 5. CDR1 and CDR2, looked up from the germline V gene, are LGHNA and YNFKEQ. Spanning cysteine to phenylalanine, the CDR3 consists of 15 amino acids. Of all the DNA, just the CDR3 is kept, 45 bases in frame from base 1.

The V gene is TRBV4-2 and the J gene is TRBJ2-7; 13 middle bases align to TRBD2. The clonotype comes from a man in his sixties with acute or convalescent COVID-19. Source material: peripheral blood. The CDR3 region reads CASSLGLAGVDEQYF. The sequenced DNA: TGTGCCAGCAGCCTCGGACTAGCGGGGGTGGACGAGCAGTACTTC.